This entry lists 23 T cell receptor beta chains sequenced from one sample in a study of cytomegalovirus exposure and HLA in healthy donors (dated by TCRdb to the late 2010s). Libraries were constructed by the immunoSEQ multiplex PCR assay. For the multiplex PCR, a mixture combining 60 forward primers for TCR Vbeta segments and 13 reverse primers for TCR Jbeta segments was used. In TCRdb, the immuneACCESS table is reduced to in-frame sequences with V and J assigned. These tables do not hold every clone; where another copy was compared, an unresolved V gene accounts for under half, and the others remain unexplained. This sample comprises about 190,000 clones, about 84% of them detected only once. Less than 4.5% of the sample lies in the top ten. The sequenced sample consisted of PBMCs. The receptors derive from a man aged 50-59 years in good health and CMV-seronegative.

This rearrangement joins TRBV7-8 to TRBJ2-1, with D tentatively TRBD2 (7 bases). The CDR3 extends over 15 amino acids. V lost 5 bases and J 9 bases, leaving 20 bases between the germline ends. The V gene's germline CDR1 is SGHVS and CDR2 FQNEAQ. The CDR3, as DNA: TGTGCCAGCAGCAGGGGGGGTCGGGGTCGAGTTGAGCAGTTCTTC. Its translation: CASSRGGRGRVEQFF.

The chain joins TRBV7-2 to TRBJ2-5; tentatively, D is TRBD1 (6 bases). Gene TRBJ2-7 matches the end of the DNA better, so the J call may be wrong. Per germline, CDR1 SGHTA and CDR2 FQGNSA. The CDR3 runs 15 residues. The CDR3 sequence is CASSWAEDSSYEQYF. In DNA, the CDR3 is TGTGCCAGCAGCTGGGCCGAGGACAGCTCCTACGAGCAGTACTTC.

V is TRBV4-3 and J is TRBJ2-7; TRBD1 agrees at 10 bases. Germline-derived CDR1 and CDR2 are LGHNA and YSLEER. V lost 9 bases to trimming and J lost 6 bases; unmatched junction nucleotides: 8. The CDR3 consists of 13 residues. DNA for the CDR3: TGCGCCAGATTCCGGGACAGGGGAGCCGAGCAGTACTTC. This gives the protein CARFRDRGAEQYF.

The chain couples TRBV4-3 to TRBJ1-5; TRBD1 matches at 8 bases. The germline V gene has CDR1 LGHNA and CDR2 YSLEER. The CDR3 sequence is 15 residues long. The V gene end was trimmed by 0 bases and the J gene end by 6 bases; junction bases not matched to a gene: 4. The CDR3 sequence is CASSQDRQGSQPQHF. The CDR3 DNA is TGCGCCAGCAGCCAAGATCGACAGGGGAGTCAGCCCCAGCATTTT.

V usage is TRBV6-4 and J usage is TRBJ1-2; 7 bases are shared with TRBD1. The germline V gene has CDR1 MRHNA and CDR2 SNTAGT. The CDR3 covers 14 residues. With V trimmed by 5 bases and J by 4 bases, 7 bases remained unmatched. This CDR3 reads CASSRDSLVYGYTF. Written as DNA, the CDR3 is TGTGCCAGCAGTAGGGACAGCCTAGTCTATGGCTACACCTTC.

The V and J genes are TRBV5-1 and TRBJ1-1, with D possibly matching TRBD1 (6 bases). The CDR3 runs 14 residues. V was pared by 0 bases and J by 10 bases, with 16 bases between. Germline V gene sequence: CDR1 SGHRS, CDR2 YFSETQ. CDR3 sequence reads: CASSLDPGERGAFF. The CDR3 coding sequence is TGCGCCAGCAGCTTGGATCCAGGGGAGAGAGGAGCTTTCTTT.

The chain has TRBV19 and TRBJ2-7, with 12 bases fitting TRBD1. The V and J ends lost 5 bases and 4 bases, in that order; junction bases with no gene match: 6. This CDR3 comprises 15 residues. The germline V gene has CDR1 LNHDA and CDR2 SQIVND (reference sequence). In DNA form, the CDR3 reads TGTGCCAGTAGTTATCCGGGACAGGGGGCGTACGAGCAGTACTTC. Protein sequence: CASSYPGQGAYEQYF.

This chain connects TRBV7-6 to TRBJ1-5, with D perhaps TRBD1 (5 bases). Trimming removed 5 bases from V and 7 bases from J, with 12 bases in between. There are 13 residues in the CDR3. From germline, CDR1 is SGHVS and CDR2 FNYEAQ. The CDR3 reads CASSARVGQPQHF. The CDR3 coding sequence is TGTGCCAGCAGCGCCAGGGTGGGGCAGCCCCAGCATTTT.

The V gene is TRBV5-8, the J gene TRBJ2-3, with D possibly TRBD2 on 6 matching bases. V was shortened by 4 bases and J by 3 bases, with 9 bases between the two germline ends. The CDR3 has 13 amino acids. CDR1 and CDR2 (germline): SGHTS, YDEGEE. The CDR3 sequence is CASSRDWTDTQYF. CDR3 DNA sequence: TGTGCCAGCAGCAGGGACTGGACAGATACGCAGTATTTT.

The V call is TRBV13, the J call TRBJ1-4, with TRBD1 matching over 8 bases. The trim removed 5 bases at V and 5 bases at J, leaving 7 bases unmatched. This CDR3 contains 15 residues. Germline V gene sequence: CDR1 PRHDT, CDR2 FYEKMQ (reference sequence). The CDR3 nucleotides read TGTGCCAGCAGCCTGAGGACAGGGACGAATGAAAAACTGTTTTTT. Translating gives CASSLRTGTNEKLFF. Variable domain in full (rest from reference TRBV13 and TRBJ1-4): AAGVIQSPRHLIKEKRETATLKCYPIPRHDTVYWYQQGPGQDPQFLISFYEKMQSDKGSIPDRFSAQQFSDYHSELNMSSLELGDSALYFCASSLRTGTNEKLFFGSGTQLSVL.

The rearrangement links TRBV29-1 to TRBJ1-2, with TRBD1 matching over 8 bases. CDR1 and CDR2 (germline): SQVTM, ANQGSEA. V was clipped by 6 bases and J by 7 bases; unmatched bases: 7. The CDR3 totals 12 residues. For the CDR3, the DNA is TGCAGCGTCTGGACAGGGTTGGGTGGCTACACCTTC. Translation: CSVWTGLGGYTF.

The genes are TRBV7-2 and TRBJ1-3; TRBD1 matches 10 bases. This CDR3 has 16 residues. Trimming removed 4 bases from V and 0 bases from J; junction bases left unmatched: 3. The germline gives CDR1 SGHTA, CDR2 FQGNSA. Here the CDR3 reads CASSWTGGNSGNTIYF. The CDR3 nucleotides read TGTGCCAGCAGCTGGACAGGGGGTAACTCTGGAAACACCATATATTTT.

Worth noting for this clone: One junction end does not reproduce the germline sequence, and a read error may be involved. The chain uses TRBV7-7 and TRBJ2-2; TRBD2 might be the D (5 bases). CDR1 SSHAT and CDR2 FNYEAQ come from the germline V gene (reference sequence). This CDR3 is built from 14 residues. The CDR3 region is CASSLTGSAGELFF. DNA of the CDR3: TGTGCTAGCAGCTTAACGGGGTCGGCCGGGGAGCTGTTTTTT.

The chain recombines TRBV5-4 with TRBJ2-5; D uncertain. The CDR3 length is 11 residues. CDR1 and CDR2 (germline): SGHNT, YYREEE (reference sequence). The V gene lost 2 bases and the J gene lost 11 bases, with 10 bases spanning the gap. Here the CDR3 reads CASSFNAEQYF. In DNA form, the CDR3 reads TGTGCCAGCAGCTTTAACGCTGAGCAGTACTTC.

This clone is a singleton in its sample. This CDR3 reads CSLRGSGETQYF. The CDR3, as DNA: TGCAGCCTGCGGGGGAGTGGCGAGACCCAGTACTTC. The chain links TRBV29-1 to TRBJ2-5; the match to TRBD2 covers 7 bases. The length of the CDR3 is 12 residues. Germline CDR1 reads SQVTM; CDR2 reads ANQGSEA. With V trimmed by 8 bases and J by 5 bases, 8 bases remained unmatched.

The chain employs TRBV6-5 and TRBJ2-2, with 7 bases that match TRBD2. Per the germline V gene, CDR1 is MNHEY and CDR2 is SVGAGI. The CDR3 consists of 16 residues. J lost 0 bases, V lost 2 bases, and 3 bases had no gene match. The CDR3 spells CASSYGLAANTGELFF. The CDR3 region has the DNA TGTGCCAGCAGTTACGGGCTAGCGGCGAACACCGGGGAGCTGTTTTTT.

The table lists this clone with a count of one. The CDR3: CASSSDRTTSYNEQFF. CDR3 bases: TGTGCCAGCAGCTCAGACCGGACTACTAGCTACAATGAGCAGTTCTTC. The chain uses TRBV7-2 and TRBJ2-1; D may be TRBD2 (6 bases). With 4 bases removed from V and 3 bases from J, the gap between germline ends came to 16 bases. CDR3 length: 16 residues. Germline assignment: CDR1 SGHTA and CDR2 FQGNSA.

This clone was detected once. The chain couples TRBV19 to TRBJ2-7; 8 nucleotides agree with TRBD2. The J segment lost 0 bases and the V segment lost 8 bases, leaving 6 bases of the junction unmatched. CDR1 is LNHDA and CDR2 is SQIVND in the germline V gene (reference sequence). There are 14 residues in the CDR3. Here the CDR3 reads CASATGTSSYEQYF. The DNA of the CDR3 is TGTGCCAGTGCTACAGGGACTAGCTCCTACGAGCAGTACTTC.

The CDR3 loop reads CASRTGNSPLHF. The CDR3 coding sequence is TGTGCCAGCAGAACAGGGAACTCACCCCTCCACTTT. This sequence joins TRBV6-5 and TRBJ1-6; D is perhaps TRBD1 (6 bases). The CDR3 extends over 12 amino acids. The germline gives CDR1 MNHEY, CDR2 SVGAGI. V dropped 6 bases and J dropped 10 bases, with 10 bases sitting between them.

This sequence joins TRBV19 and TRBJ2-6, with TRBD1 matching 10 bases. Per the germline V gene, CDR1 is LNHDA and CDR2 is SQIVND (reference sequence). Trimming took 5 bases from V and 0 from J; bases not matched to a gene: 10. The CDR3 consists of 19 residues. The CDR3 spells CASSEVLGTGDSGANVLTF. DNA for the CDR3: TGTGCCAGTAGTGAAGTTTTGGGGACAGGGGACTCTGGGGCCAACGTCCTGACTTTC.

The chain couples TRBV18 to TRBJ1-1, with D unclear. Trimming left V 2 bases short and J 11 bases short, with 15 bases between. Germline-derived CDR1 and CDR2 are KGHSH and LQKENI. CDR3 length: 13 residues. The CDR3 reads CASSPSELVRAFF. The CDR3 region has the DNA TGTGCCAGCTCACCAAGTGAACTGGTTCGGGCTTTCTTT.

This clone appeared a few times. The chain links TRBV15 to TRBJ2-2, with D possibly matching TRBD2 (6 bases). V lost 0 bases, J lost 9 bases, and 8 bases lay in between. The CDR3 sequence is 13 residues long. Germline V CDR1 and CDR2: LNHNV, YYDKDF (reference sequence). CDR3 region: CATSRDGRRELFF. The DNA for the CDR3 is TGTGCCACCAGCAGAGATGGGAGGCGGGAGCTGTTTTTT.

The CDR3 region has the DNA TGTGCCAGCAGTGAAAGACAGGGTAGCGATGAGCAGTTCTTC. Its protein product is CASSERQGSDEQFF. The chain recombines TRBV6-4 with TRBJ2-1; TRBD1 matches 7 bases. The germline V gene encodes CDR1 MRHNA and CDR2 SNTAGT. J was trimmed by 8 bases and V by 3 bases; bases with no gene match: 7. The CDR3 runs 14 residues.